Only a few counts were recorded for the clone carrying this T cell receptor (beta chain). This sample stems from a study of blood T cell repertoires in COVID-19. This CDR3 region has 18 residues. CDR1 is MDHEN and CDR2 is SYDVKM in the germline V gene. V was clipped by 1 base and J by 5 bases, with 21 bases between them. Here immunoSEQ multiplex PCR was the method, and the copy in TCRdb shows in-frame clones only, minus some. The data hold about 69,000 clones, with 70% to 90% observed a single time. The receptor's source is a man in his forties with COVID-19, enrolled during active disease. The sample was peripheral blood. This sequence joins TRBV28 and TRBJ1-5; D is possibly TRBD1 (5 bases). The CDR3 sequence: CASSLFTMVKGRYQPQHF. The DNA of the CDR3 is TGTGCCAGCAGTTTATTCACAATGGTAAAGGGGCGTTATCAGCCCCAGCATTTT.